Presented here are 15 T cell receptor beta chains from one specimen sequenced in a study of blood T cell repertoires in COVID-19. Clones were sequenced by immunoSEQ multiplex PCR, and TCRdb holds only the in-frame ones, with some missing. The repertoire holds 150,000 to 200,000 clones, 88% seen once, with 4.4% in the top ten. Sequencing was done on a sample of peripheral blood. The origin of the receptors is a human donor in a cohort sampled during active COVID-19.

The chain couples TRBV27 to TRBJ1-2; 8 bases line up with TRBD1. In germline, CDR1 is MNHEY, CDR2 SMNVEV (reference sequence). The CDR3 is made up of 15 amino acids. V gave up 6 bases and J gave up 8 bases; unmatched junction bases: 14. For the CDR3, the DNA is TGTGCCAGCAGCCAGAGGGACAGGCCCCGAGGAGGCTACACCTTC. This translates into CASSQRDRPRGGYTF.

This sequence joins TRBV30 and TRBJ2-1; the match to TRBD2 covers 10 bases. The CDR3 runs 16 residues. Germline V gene sequence: CDR1 GTSNPN, CDR2 SVGIG (reference sequence). Trimming cost V 1 base and J 5 bases; bases outside gene matches: 8. CDR3 bases: TGTGCCTGGAGTGGGCTAGCGGGAGAGGGGAACAATGAGCAGTTCTTC. Its protein product is CAWSGLAGEGNNEQFF. The full variable domain, rest sourced from reference TRBV30 and TRBJ2-1, is SQTIHQWPATLVQPVGSPLSLECTVEGTSNPNLYWYRQAAGRGLQLLFYSVGIGQISSEVPQNLSASRPQDRQFILSSKKLLLSDSGFYLCAWSGLAGEGNNEQFFGPGTRLTVL.

This clone was counted a few times. The chain uses TRBV27 and TRBJ2-2; 8 bases match TRBD1. This CDR3 spans 13 amino acids. CDR1 and CDR2 from the germline V gene are MNHEY and SMNVEV (reference sequence). The V gene end was trimmed by 5 bases and the J gene end by 6 bases; junction bases not matched to a gene: 2. The CDR3 DNA reads as TGTGCCAGCAGTCCCAGGGGGCCCGGGGAGCTGTTTTTT. Its translation: CASSPRGPGELFF.

The chain carries TRBV7-9 and TRBJ2-7; 9 positions match TRBD1. The CDR3 runs 15 residues. Germline loops: CDR1 SEHNR, CDR2 FQNEAQ (reference sequence). The junction had 7 bases not matched to a gene; V was cut back by 5 bases and J by 2 bases. Written as DNA, the CDR3 is TGTGCCAGCAGCCTGGGACAGGGTCCCCCCTACGAGCAGTACTTC. Encoded protein: CASSLGQGPPYEQYF.

The chain employs TRBV7-2 and TRBJ2-3; 7 bases map to TRBD2. The CDR3 spans 17 residues. CDR1 SGHTA and CDR2 FQGNSA come from the germline V gene. The V and J ends lost 2 bases and 1 base, in that order; junction bases with no gene match: 9. CDR3 bases: TGTGCCAGCAGCTTAATGGGCGGGGGATACGGCACAGATACGCAGTATTTT. Residues: CASSLMGGGYGTDTQYF.

This sequence joins TRBV2 and TRBJ1-2; 8 bases are a match to TRBD1. The length of the CDR3 is 14 residues. Germline CDR1 is SNHLY and CDR2 is FYNNEI. J was trimmed by 8 bases and V by 7 bases; bases with no gene match: 12. CDR3 sequence reads: CASTDDRGYRGYTF. The CDR3 coding sequence is TGTGCCAGCACCGATGACAGGGGTTATAGGGGCTACACCTTC. Full variable domain (outside the CDR3, taken from reference TRBV2 and TRBJ1-2): EPEVTQTPSHQVTQMGQEVILRCVPISNHLYFYWYRQILGQKVEFLVSFYNNEISEKSEIFDDQFSVERPDGSNFTLKIRSTKLEDSAMYFCASTDDRGYRGYTFGSGTRLTVV.

The chain couples TRBV11-2 to TRBJ2-3; D is possibly TRBD1 (6 bases). The germline V gene has CDR1 SGHAT and CDR2 FQNNGV. There are 11 residues in the CDR3. The V gene lost 4 bases and the J gene lost 8 bases, with 7 bases spanning the gap. CDR3 sequence (DNA): TGTGCCAGCAGCTCCAGGGGTACGCAGTATTTT. Amino acids: CASSSRGTQYF.

The chain carries TRBV5-1 and TRBJ2-5, with 9 bases identical to TRBD2. The CDR3 has 16 amino acids. The germline V gene has CDR1 SGHRS and CDR2 YFSETQ. With V trimmed by 0 bases and J by 5 bases, 8 bases remained unmatched. The CDR3 bases are TGCGCCAGCAGCTTGGAGGCTAGCGGGATAGGGGAGACCCAGTACTTC. This gives the protein CASSLEASGIGETQYF.

Here the CDR3 reads CASSPRFSGGQTNTDTQYF. The DNA of the CDR3 is TGTGCCAGCTCACCACGTTTTAGCGGGGGCCAAACAAACACAGATACGCAGTATTTT. The gene calls are TRBV18 and TRBJ2-3, with 9 bases matching TRBD2. The germline V gene has CDR1 KGHSH and CDR2 LQKENI. There are 19 residues in the CDR3. After removal of 1 base from V and 2 bases from J, the junction contained 13 bases not matched to a gene.

This clone appeared a single time. The V call is TRBV7-2, the J call TRBJ1-2; D unresolved. CDR3 length equals 17 residues. V was cut by 0 bases and J by 8 bases, with 22 bases left in between. Germline V gene sequence: CDR1 SGHTA, CDR2 FQGNSA. CDR3 in DNA: TGTGCCAGCAGCTTAGCAATGCCGTTCGGGGATCAACAGGGCTACACCTTC. It is translated as CASSLAMPFGDQQGYTF.

The V and J genes are TRBV6-5 and TRBJ2-3, with 7 nucleotides matching TRBD1. The CDR3 has 11 amino acids. The trim removed 5 bases at V and 10 bases at J, leaving 3 bases unmatched. Germline values: CDR1 MNHEY, CDR2 SVGAGI. CDR3 amino acids: CASSRQGSQYF. In nucleotides, the CDR3 is TGTGCCAGCAGTAGACAGGGCTCGCAGTATTTT.

The chain employs TRBV5-1 and TRBJ1-2, with TRBD1 matching over 8 bases. In germline, CDR1 is SGHRS, CDR2 YFSETQ. V shed 4 bases and J 4 bases; nucleotides not matched to a gene: 12. The CDR3 length is 16 residues. CDR3 protein: CASSVSGTGDLYGYTF. The CDR3 DNA reads TGCGCCAGCAGCGTATCCGGGACAGGCGACCTCTATGGCTACACCTTC.

This chain connects TRBV28 to TRBJ2-7; tentative D call: TRBD2 (6 bases). Germline lookup yields CDR1 MDHEN and CDR2 SYDVKM. Deletions cut 5 bases from V and 2 bases from J, with 16 bases between. The CDR3 extends over 15 amino acids. This chain's CDR3 is CASSTGAGVAYEQYF. The CDR3, as DNA: TGTGCCAGCAGTACGGGAGCGGGTGTCGCCTACGAGCAGTACTTC.

The V call is TRBV9, the J call TRBJ2-2; 9 bases are a match to TRBD1. Per the germline V gene, CDR1 is SGDLS and CDR2 is YYNGEE. CDR3 length: 16 residues. V shed 3 bases and J 6 bases; nucleotides not matched to a gene: 9. The CDR3: CASSGAGTGTSGELFF. Written as DNA, the CDR3 is TGTGCCAGCAGCGGGGCCGGGACAGGGACATCCGGGGAGCTGTTTTTT.

The chain has TRBV4-3 and TRBJ1-5; a weak D match, TRBD1 (5 bases). The CDR3 has 18 amino acids. The germline V gene has CDR1 LGHNA and CDR2 YSLEER. V shed 4 bases and J shed 0 bases, with 19 bases lying between them. The DNA of the CDR3 is TGCGCCAGCAGCCTCAACCCTCTCCGGGGGTTTAGCAATCAGCCCCAGCATTTT. It yields the protein CASSLNPLRGFSNQPQHF.